These 30 T cell receptor beta chains came from one sample sequenced in a study of cytomegalovirus exposure and HLA in healthy donors. Use of 60 Vbeta and 13 Jbeta primers characterized the PCR. Some clones are missing from TCRdb's copy, which holds only in-frame ones; the method was immunoSEQ multiplex PCR. Altogether some 170,000 clones are present, 65% to 80% being singletons, with the ten largest covering 1.5% to 2%. Sequenced input: PBMCs. These receptors were collected from a woman under 40 in good health and CMV-seronegative.

This clone was recorded a few times. The genes are TRBV9 and TRBJ2-1; a weak D match, TRBD2 (5 bases). V dropped 0 bases and J dropped 3 bases, with 13 bases sitting between them. CDR1 is SGDLS and CDR2 is YYNGEE in the germline V gene. The CDR3 loop spans 16 amino acids. The CDR3 loop is CASSVAVANRYNEQFF. The CDR3 region has the DNA TGTGCCAGCAGCGTAGCCGTAGCGAATCGCTACAATGAGCAGTTCTTC. The full variable domain, completed using reference TRBV9 and TRBJ2-1, is DSGVTQTPKHLITATGQRVTLRCSPRSGDLSVYWYQQSLDQGLQFLIQYYNGEERAKGNILERFSAQQFPDLHSELNLSSLELGDSALYFCASSVAVANRYNEQFFGPGTRLTVL.

The chain couples TRBV11-2 to TRBJ1-1; 7 nucleotides line up with TRBD1. The junction had 2 bases not matched to a gene; V was cut back by 6 bases and J by 1 base. CDR3 length: 13 amino acids. Germline V CDR1 and CDR2: SGHAT, FQNNGV. The CDR3 DNA is TGTGCCAGCAGATGGACAGGGAACACTGAAGCTTTCTTT. Protein product: CASRWTGNTEAFF.

This chain connects TRBV25-1 to TRBJ2-5, with D tentatively TRBD1 (5 bases). The DNA matches TRBJ2-7 better at its end, which makes the J call doubtful. Germline V gives CDR1 MGHDK, CDR2 SYGVNS. CDR3 size: 14 residues. For the CDR3, the DNA is TGTGCCAGCAGTGTAAGAATTGACAGCAACGAGCAGTACTTC. This encodes CASSVRIDSNEQYF.

This clone was counted between two and nine times. The chain has TRBV10-3 and TRBJ2-1, with TRBD2 identical over 9 bases. This CDR3 region has 15 residues. CDR1 and CDR2 (germline): ENHRY, SYGVKD. The ends lost 4 bases at V and 6 bases at J; junction bases unmatched: 7. The CDR3 region has the DNA TGTGCCATCAGTGCAAGCGGGAGGTCCCCCAATGAGCAGTTCTTC. As protein: CAISASGRSPNEQFF.

V gene TRBV19 combines with J gene TRBJ1-1, with unresolved D. Germline V CDR1 and CDR2: LNHDA, SQIVND (reference sequence). The CDR3 extends over 13 amino acids. Trimming removed 5 bases at V and 4 bases at J, with 11 bases between. CDR3 region: CASSPSIATEAFF. In DNA, the CDR3 is TGTGCCAGTAGTCCAAGCATCGCCACTGAAGCTTTCTTT. The full variable domain, with the rest looked up from reference TRBV19 and TRBJ1-1, is DGGITQSPKYLFRKEGQNVTLSCEQNLNHDAMYWYRQDPGQGLRLIYYSQIVNDFQKGDIAEGYSVSREKKESFPLTVTSAQKNPTAFYLCASSPSIATEAFFGQGTRLTVV.

V usage is TRBV12-5 and J usage is TRBJ1-3; tentative D call: TRBD1 (5 bases). The V and J ends lost 0 bases and 0 bases respectively, with 12 bases between them. This CDR3 has 17 residues. CDR1 is LGHNT, CDR2 FRNRAP, per germline. The CDR3 DNA follows: TGTGCTAGTGGTTTGGTACGCGACAGCTACTCTGGAAACACCATATATTTT. Translation: CASGLVRDSYSGNTIYF.

V usage is TRBV5-1 and J usage is TRBJ2-5, with 9 nucleotides matching TRBD1. CDR1 is SGHRS, CDR2 YFSETQ, per germline. The CDR3 contains 14 residues. V shed 2 bases, J shed 2 bases, and the junction held 1 base outside the gene matches. The CDR3 DNA sequence: TGCGCCAGCAGCTTACAGGGGGCTCAAGAGACCCAGTACTTC. This gives the protein CASSLQGAQETQYF.

The chain joins TRBV5-6 to TRBJ1-5; 7 positions agree with TRBD1. This CDR3 spans 17 amino acids. CDR1 and CDR2 (germline): SGHDT, YYEEEE. Trimming removed 3 bases from V and 3 bases from J; junction bases left unmatched: 12. The CDR3 DNA follows: TGTGCCAGCAGCTCCCACCAAAGACAGGGTGTCAATCAGCCCCAGCATTTT. Translating it yields CASSSHQRQGVNQPQHF.

The V gene is TRBV5-1, the J gene TRBJ2-3, with 12 bases matching TRBD2. In germline, CDR1 is SGHRS, CDR2 YFSETQ. After removal of 4 bases from V and 4 bases from J, the junction contained 4 bases not matched to a gene. The CDR3 extends over 15 amino acids. The CDR3 loop reads CASSKGLAGPDTQYF. CDR3 sequence (DNA): TGCGCCAGCAGCAAGGGACTAGCGGGCCCAGATACGCAGTATTTT.

The chain employs TRBV5-1 and TRBJ1-1; 7 positions agree with TRBD1. CDR1 is SGHRS and CDR2 is YFSETQ in the germline V gene. The CDR3 totals 16 residues. V gave up 0 bases and J gave up 0 bases; unmatched junction bases: 5. DNA of the CDR3: TGCGCCAGCAGCTTGGCCGGGACAGACATGAACACTGAAGCTTTCTTT. This encodes CASSLAGTDMNTEAFF.

This clone is a singleton in its sample. V and J are TRBV29-1 and TRBJ1-1; possible D gene TRBD1, 5 bases. The V gene's germline CDR1 is SQVTM and CDR2 ANQGSEA. V dropped 4 bases and J dropped 5 bases, with 11 bases sitting between them. This CDR3 has 12 amino acids. The CDR3 spells CSVGEGLTEAFF. CDR3 nucleotides: TGCAGCGTTGGGGAGGGGTTAACTGAAGCTTTCTTT.

The chain uses TRBV7-2 and TRBJ2-7; D possibly corresponds to TRBD1 (5 bases). The V end lost 7 bases, the J end lost 1 base, and 11 bases lay between the germline ends. Germline V CDR1 and CDR2: SGHTA, FQGNSA. CDR3 length equals 13 residues. CDR3 DNA sequence: TGTGCCAGCACGGACACTATATCCTACGAGCAGTACTTC. It translates to CASTDTISYEQYF.

The table lists this clone with a few counts. The chain has TRBV6-1 and TRBJ2-5; 8 positions agree with TRBD1. J was trimmed by 5 bases and V by 5 bases; bases with no gene match: 10. The CDR3 length is 15 residues. Germline-derived CDR1 and CDR2 are MNHNS and SASEGT. The CDR3 nucleotides are TGTGCCAGCAGTAGGACAGGGCCTACCGGGGAGACCCAGTACTTC. It encodes CASSRTGPTGETQYF.

The genes are TRBV6-1 and TRBJ2-5, with D maybe TRBD1 (6 bases). Trimming took 7 bases from V and 1 from J, leaving 13 bases between them. The CDR3 is 14 residues long. Germline V lookup: CDR1 MNHNS, CDR2 SASEGT. CDR3 in DNA: TGTGCCAGCAATTCGGACAGAACCCAAGAGACCCAGTACTTC. Protein product: CASNSDRTQETQYF.

This rearrangement joins TRBV5-1 to TRBJ2-1, with 10 bases fitting TRBD2. This CDR3 has 17 residues. After removal of 5 bases from V and 2 bases from J, the junction contained 10 bases not matched to a gene. CDR1 and CDR2 from the germline V gene are SGHRS and YFSETQ. The CDR3 coding sequence is TGCGCCAGCAGTGCGGGGTACAGCGGGGGGGCCTACAATGAGCAGTTCTTC. This translates into CASSAGYSGGAYNEQFF.

V gene TRBV7-2 combines with J gene TRBJ2-7; 11 positions match TRBD2. CDR3 length equals 16 residues. V shed 5 bases, J shed 4 bases, and the junction held 10 bases outside the gene matches. The germline V gene has CDR1 SGHTA and CDR2 FQGNSA. The CDR3 coding sequence is TGTGCCAGCAGCCTTGGCCTAGCGGGAGGACGTTACGAGCAGTACTTC. Translated: CASSLGLAGGRYEQYF.

The chain carries TRBV27 and TRBJ2-4; 10 nucleotides align to TRBD1. The junction had 2 bases not matched to a gene; V was cut back by 0 bases and J by 0 bases. The CDR3 totals 17 residues. Germline V gene sequence: CDR1 MNHEY, CDR2 SMNVEV (reference sequence). CDR3 region: CASSLSGTGVAKNIQYF. CDR3 nucleotide sequence: TGTGCCAGCAGTTTATCCGGGACAGGGGTAGCCAAAAACATTCAGTACTTC.

This clone was counted a single time. This chain connects TRBV9 to TRBJ2-1; D possibly corresponds to TRBD2 (5 bases). The CDR3 sequence is 16 residues long. The V end was cut by 1 base, the J end by 0 bases, with 11 bases between. Germline V lookup: CDR1 SGDLS, CDR2 YYNGEE. CDR3: CASSVQRLSSYNEQFF. In nucleotides, the CDR3 is TGTGCCAGCAGCGTACAGCGGTTGAGCTCCTACAATGAGCAGTTCTTC.

This clone was observed a handful of times. The chain has TRBV29-1 and TRBJ2-3, with a tentative D call TRBD2 (5 bases). The CDR3 covers 12 residues. The germline CDR1 and CDR2 sequences are SQVTM and ANQGSEA. V lost 7 bases and J 2 bases, leaving 10 bases between the germline ends. DNA of the CDR3: TGCAGCGCGACCGGGATCACAGATACGCAGTATTTT. It specifies CSATGITDTQYF.

V is TRBV29-1 and J is TRBJ2-1, with unresolved D. The germline V gene has CDR1 SQVTM and CDR2 ANQGSEA. The CDR3 contains 14 residues. The V end lost 7 bases, the J end lost 5 bases, and 18 bases lay between the germline ends. CDR3: CSAPTLFQNNEQFF. The CDR3 DNA follows: TGCAGCGCTCCGACTCTTTTCCAAAACAATGAGCAGTTCTTC.

The table lists this clone with a few counts. The CDR3, as DNA: TGTGCCAGCAGCCCGAGGGGGCGGCCGCCTAGCTCTGGAAACACCATATATTTT. Translation gives CASSPRGRPPSSGNTIYF. The chain employs TRBV5-8 and TRBJ1-3, with 7 bases lining up with TRBD1. J was trimmed by 0 bases and V by 4 bases; bases with no gene match: 13. This CDR3 comprises 18 residues. Germline CDR1 is SGHTS and CDR2 is YDEGEE.

The V call is TRBV14, the J call TRBJ1-1, with D possibly TRBD1 on 5 matching bases. This CDR3 is 14 amino acids long. V shed 3 bases and J shed 1 base, with 9 bases lying between them. Germline V CDR1 and CDR2: SGHDN, FVKESK. The CDR3 protein is CASSQFQGNTEAFF. The DNA of the CDR3 is TGTGCCAGCAGCCAGTTTCAGGGGAACACTGAAGCTTTCTTT.

The sample holds one count of this clone. This chain joins TRBV6-1 and TRBJ1-5; D not resolved. CDR3 length: 13 amino acids. Germline V gives CDR1 MNHNS, CDR2 SASEGT. Between the trimmed V and J ends, which lost 2 bases and 4 bases, there was a span of 6 bases. The CDR3 region has the DNA TGTGCCAGCAGTGAACAGGCAAATCAGCCCCAGCATTTT. It yields the protein CASSEQANQPQHF.

This chain links TRBV13 with TRBJ1-3; 7 positions match TRBD1. The CDR3 spans 15 residues. Trimming took 5 bases from V and 2 from J; bases not matched to a gene: 6. Germline assignment: CDR1 PRHDT and CDR2 FYEKMQ (reference sequence). CDR3 loop: CASSPDRDTGNTIYF. Written as DNA, the CDR3 is TGTGCCAGCAGCCCCGACAGGGATACTGGAAACACCATATATTTT.

The rearrangement links TRBV27 to TRBJ1-5, with a possible D match to TRBD1 (5 bases). The germline V gene encodes CDR1 MNHEY and CDR2 SMNVEV (reference sequence). This CDR3 region has 15 residues. Trimming pared 5 bases from V and 9 bases from J, leaving 20 bases between. The CDR3 protein is CASSGAGPLGGPQHF. The CDR3 bases are TGTGCCAGCAGTGGCGCAGGGCCGTTAGGCGGGCCCCAGCATTTT.

The chain carries TRBV2 and TRBJ2-1, with D perhaps TRBD2 (5 bases). V lost 3 bases and J lost 0, with 9 bases in between. Germline-derived CDR1 and CDR2 are SNHLY and FYNNEI. The CDR3 is 15 amino acids. CDR3 region: CASSEIAGSYNEQFF. CDR3 coding DNA: TGTGCCAGCAGTGAGATCGCGGGCTCCTACAATGAGCAGTTCTTC.

J is TRBJ2-1 and V is TRBV5-6, with D tentatively TRBD2 (6 bases). CDR1 and CDR2 (germline): SGHDT, YYEEEE. V shed 0 bases and J shed 3 bases, with 13 bases lying between them. CDR3 length: 16 residues. The CDR3 loop reads CASSLAMRGYYNEQFF. The CDR3 DNA follows: TGTGCCAGCAGCTTGGCCATGCGGGGTTACTACAATGAGCAGTTCTTC.

In this sample, this clone turned up a few times. The V gene is TRBV7-8, the J gene TRBJ1-3; a weak D match, TRBD1 (5 bases). Germline CDR1 reads SGHVS; CDR2 reads FQNEAQ. The germline V and J ends were trimmed by 0 bases and 4 bases, with 16 bases remaining between them. CDR3 length equals 17 residues. The CDR3 coding sequence is TGTGCCAGCAGCTTAGCTCCAGGGAAGGTATACGGAAACACCATATATTTT. Protein product: CASSLAPGKVYGNTIYF.

J is TRBJ2-3 and V is TRBV29-1, with TRBD2 matching 13 bases. The CDR3 totals 14 residues. Looked up from germline, CDR1 is SQVTM and CDR2 is ANQGSEA. The junction had 4 bases not matched to a gene; V was cut back by 4 bases and J by 6 bases. In DNA form, the CDR3 reads TGCAGCGTTGGACTAGCGGGGGGTAGCGATACGCAGTATTTT. Translation: CSVGLAGGSDTQYF.

The chain carries TRBV5-6 and TRBJ1-2; D is undetermined. Trimming stripped 0 bases from V and 7 bases from J, with 19 bases between. The CDR3 extends over 16 amino acids. Germline V gene lookup returns CDR1 SGHDT and CDR2 YYEEEE. DNA of the CDR3: TGTGCCAGCAGCTTGGAATTCACAGAGAGAGCAAGTGGCTACACCTTC. Its protein product is CASSLEFTERASGYTF.